This is a list of T cell receptor beta chains from one sample in a study of blood T cell repertoires in COVID-19. Measured with immunoSEQ multiplex PCR; TCRdb has only the in-frame clones, and not every one. The table records 650,000 to 800,000 clones, approximately 90% of them present only once. Sequenced sample: peripheral blood. All receptors derive from a woman aged 18-29 years with acute or convalescent COVID-19. CDR3s include the opening cysteine and the closing phenylalanine or tryptophan. A D gene is named only where the DNA matches it firmly. Size is stated for part of the rows, as once, few or many counts, or as a class when the clone is expanded.

j_call,clone_size,d_call,v_call,cdr3_aa,cdr3_nt
TRBJ2-2,-,-,TRBV28,CASTLGGLPGELFF,TGTGCCAGCACCCTGGGGGGTTTACCCGGGGAGCTGTTTTTT
TRBJ1-2,-,-,TRBV9,CASSVVSGQNYGYTF,TGTGCCAGCAGCGTAGTGTCGGGTCAGAACTATGGCTACACCTTC
TRBJ1-2,once,TRBD1,TRBV2,CASSERTGNGYTF,TGTGCCAGCAGTGAAAGGACAGGGAATGGCTACACCTTC
TRBJ1-2,-,-,TRBV27,CASSLSLETAPYGYTF,TGTGCCAGCAGTTTATCGTTGGAGACGGCACCCTATGGCTACACCTTC
TRBJ2-1,-,-,TRBV29-1,CSVTSSSYNEQFF,TGCAGCGTGACCTCTAGCTCCTACAATGAGCAGTTCTTC
TRBJ1-1,-,TRBD1,TRBV7-8,CASSLARGSEAFF,TGTGCCAGCAGCTTAGCCAGGGGGTCGGAAGCTTTCTTT
TRBJ1-1,-,TRBD1,TRBV27,CASRGARTGYIGNTEAFF,TGTGCCAGCAGGGGAGCCCGGACAGGGTATATAGGGAACACTGAAGCTTTCTTT
TRBJ2-3,-,-,TRBV6-5,CASRARTDYTQYF,TGTGCCAGCAGGGCCAGGACAGATTATACGCAGTATTTT
TRBJ2-4,-,TRBD1,TRBV2,CASSGSILPGQGIKKNIQYF,TGTGCCAGCAGCGGGTCAATTCTCCCGGGACAGGGGATCAAAAAAAACATTCAGTACTTC
TRBJ2-7,few,-,TRBV10-2,CASSRFFYEQYF,TGCGCCAGCAGTCGGTTTTTTTACGAGCAGTACTTC
TRBJ2-6,once,TRBD2,TRBV2,CASSRTSGELSGANVLTF,TGTGCCAGCAGTCGAACTAGCGGCGAACTCTCTGGGGCCAACGTCCTGACTTTC
TRBJ1-5,-,-,TRBV12-5,CASGLVLPGGNQPQHF,TGTGCTAGTGGTTTGGTACTTCCGGGGGGAAATCAGCCCCAGCATTTT
TRBJ2-7,-,TRBD2,TRBV4-1,CASSQVPGLAVHEQYF,TGCGCCAGCAGCCAAGTCCCGGGACTAGCGGTCCACGAGCAGTACTTC
TRBJ1-2,-,-,TRBV7-2,CASSFTKPTYGYTF,TGTGCCAGCAGCTTTACGAAACCTACCTATGGCTACACCTTC
TRBJ2-6,-,-,TRBV2,CASSVSSSGANVLTF,TGTGCCAGCAGTGTATCGAGCTCTGGGGCCAACGTCCTGACTTTC
TRBJ1-1,-,TRBD1,TRBV19,CASSPGTGEANTEAFF,TGTGCCAGTAGCCCGGGGACAGGGGAGGCTAACACTGAAGCTTTCTTT
TRBJ1-4,-,-,TRBV5-5,CASNPGGWEEKLFF,TGTGCCAGCAACCCGGGAGGTTGGGAGGAAAAACTGTTTTTT
TRBJ2-1,-,-,TRBV5-5,CASSLLLEEGYNEQFF,TGTGCCAGCAGCTTGCTTCTGGAGGAAGGGTACAATGAGCAGTTCTTC
TRBJ2-1,few,TRBD1,TRBV24-1,CATSEDREPRDEQFF,TGTGCCACCAGTGAAGACAGGGAACCTCGGGATGAGCAGTTCTTC
TRBJ1-6,-,-,TRBV9,CASSVATDSPLHF,TGTGCCAGCAGCGTAGCTACTGATTCACCCCTCCACTTT
TRBJ1-2,-,TRBD1,TRBV11-2,CASSPRQGANYGYTF,TGTGCCAGCAGCCCACGACAGGGGGCCAACTATGGCTACACCTTC
TRBJ1-2,-,TRBD1,TRBV6-5,CASTSGTGYIYGYTF,TGTGCCAGCACCTCCGGGACAGGATACATCTATGGCTACACCTTC